These T cell receptor beta chains were read from a single sample in a study of regulatory T cells in long-lasting Graves disease. From the multiplex PCR reads, TCRdb called clonotypes with MiXCR, one entry per CDR3 protein. The table shows a few hundred thousand distinct CDR3 sequences, with around 20% occurring only once. The specimen was peripheral blood mononuclear cells (PBMCs), collected at new diagnosis, from a patient treated with antithyroid drugs. The receptors stem from a female donor with Graves disease. Both conserved end residues are part of each CDR3. The D gene is left open where the match is weak. Size values are once, few and many counts, or a class for expanded clones, and some rows have none.

j_call: TRBJ2-5
clone_size: few
v_call: TRBV20-1
d_call: TRBD1
cdr3_nt: TGCAGTGCTCCCCGACAGGGGGTAGAGACCCAGTGCTTC
cdr3_aa: CSAPRQGVETQCF

j_call: TRBJ2-5
clone_size: many
v_call: TRBV28
d_call: TRBD2
cdr3_nt: TGTGCCAGCAGTCCTAGCGGGAGTTGGGAGACCCAGTACTTC
cdr3_aa: CASSPSGSWETQYF

j_call: TRBJ2-7
clone_size: NA
v_call: TRBV10-1
d_call: TRBD2
cdr3_nt: TGCGCCAGCAACATGGGACTAGCGGATAGCTCCTACGAGCAGTACTTC
cdr3_aa: CASNMGLADSSYEQYF

j_call: TRBJ1-2
clone_size: NA
v_call: TRBV12-3/TRBV12-4
d_call: TRBD1
cdr3_nt: TGTGCCAGCAGTCCGACAGGGGCTGGTGGCTACACCTTC
cdr3_aa: CASSPTGAGGYTF

j_call: TRBJ2-3
clone_size: NA
v_call: TRBV6-2/TRBV6-3
d_call: TRBD2
cdr3_nt: TGTGCCAGCAGTTACTTGCGGGAGCACCGAGGAGATACGCAGTATTTT
cdr3_aa: CASSYLREHRGDTQYF

j_call: TRBJ2-5
clone_size: many
v_call: TRBV7-2
d_call: TRBD1
cdr3_nt: TGTGCCAGCAGACCCCCGGGACAGGGGCCGCAAGAGACCCAGTACTTC
cdr3_aa: CASRPPGQGPQETQYF

j_call: TRBJ2-7
clone_size: many
v_call: TRBV9
d_call: TRBD1
cdr3_nt: TGTGCCAGCAGCGTCGATTTGGGACAGGGATACTACGAGCAGTACTTC
cdr3_aa: CASSVDLGQGYYEQYF

j_call: TRBJ2-1
clone_size: many
v_call: TRBV29-1
d_call: NA
cdr3_nt: TGCAGCGTTGAAGGGGGGGTTAGCTCCTACAATGAGCAGTTCTTC
cdr3_aa: CSVEGGVSSYNEQFF

j_call: TRBJ2-1
clone_size: NA
v_call: TRBV9
d_call: TRBD2
cdr3_nt: TGTGCCAGCAGCGTAGAGGGGACTAGCGGGAGGGCCAAGCAGTTCTTC
cdr3_aa: CASSVEGTSGRAKQFF

j_call: TRBJ2-2
clone_size: NA
v_call: TRBV24-1
d_call: TRBD1
cdr3_nt: TGTGCCACCAGTGATTGGGACAGGGGGTCCGGAACCGGGGAGCTGTTTTTT
cdr3_aa: CATSDWDRGSGTGELFF

j_call: TRBJ2-7
clone_size: NA
v_call: TRBV29-1
d_call: NA
cdr3_nt: TGCAGCGTTCCGACAGGTTCCTCCTACGAGCAGTACTTC
cdr3_aa: CSVPTGSSYEQYF

j_call: TRBJ1-2
clone_size: many
v_call: TRBV7-2
d_call: TRBD1
cdr3_nt: TGTGCCAGCACCATGGACAGGGGGCGACACTATGGCTACACCTTC
cdr3_aa: CASTMDRGRHYGYTF

j_call: TRBJ1-3
clone_size: NA
v_call: TRBV5-4
d_call: NA
cdr3_nt: TGTGCCAGCAGCCCCGGACAGAACTCTGGAAACACCATATATTTT
cdr3_aa: CASSPGQNSGNTIYF

j_call: TRBJ2-1
clone_size: many
v_call: TRBV24-1
d_call: TRBD1
cdr3_nt: TGTGCCACCAGTGATTTAGGGGACAGGGGCGACCCTGAGCAGTTCTTC
cdr3_aa: CATSDLGDRGDPEQFF

j_call: TRBJ2-2
clone_size: many
v_call: TRBV12-3/TRBV12-4
d_call: TRBD2
cdr3_nt: TGTGCCAGCAGTCTAGCGGGAGTCAGAGCCGGGGGGCTGTTTTTT
cdr3_aa: CASSLAGVRAGGLFF

j_call: TRBJ2-3
clone_size: many
v_call: TRBV9
d_call: TRBD2
cdr3_nt: TGTGCCAGCAGCGTAGTAGCGGGTTTAAGTACAGATACGCAGTATTTT
cdr3_aa: CASSVVAGLSTDTQYF

j_call: TRBJ2-5
clone_size: many
v_call: TRBV5-1
d_call: NA
cdr3_nt: TGCGCCAGCAGCTCCCGGACGGTACCCGAGACCCAGTACTTC
cdr3_aa: CASSSRTVPETQYF

j_call: TRBJ2-7
clone_size: few
v_call: TRBV18
d_call: TRBD1
cdr3_nt: TGTGCCAGCTCACCGGGGACAGCTAGTATCTACGAGCAGTACTTC
cdr3_aa: CASSPGTASIYEQYF

j_call: TRBJ2-7
clone_size: many
v_call: TRBV30
d_call: NA
cdr3_nt: TGTGCCTGGAGTGGTACAGGTTCCGGCGAGCAGTACTTC
cdr3_aa: CAWSGTGSGEQYF

j_call: TRBJ2-2
clone_size: many
v_call: TRBV11-2
d_call: NA
cdr3_nt: TGTGCCAGCAGCTTAGGGGGTCCCGGGGAGCTGTTTTTT
cdr3_aa: CASSLGGPGELFF

j_call: TRBJ1-6
clone_size: many
v_call: TRBV5-5
d_call: NA
cdr3_nt: TGTGCCAGCAGCTTGAATAATTCACCCCTCCACTTT
cdr3_aa: CASSLNNSPLHF

j_call: TRBJ1-4
clone_size: many
v_call: TRBV19
d_call: NA
cdr3_nt: TGTGCCAGTAGCTCCGGAGAGGAAAAACTGTTTTTT
cdr3_aa: CASSSGEEKLFF

j_call: TRBJ2-2
clone_size: NA
v_call: TRBV3-1
d_call: TRBD2
cdr3_nt: TGTGCCAGCAGCCAAGTGGGGCCGACTAGCGGGAGTCTGAGCACCGGGGAGCTGTTTTTT
cdr3_aa: CASSQVGPTSGSLSTGELFF

j_call: TRBJ2-4
clone_size: many
v_call: TRBV3-1
d_call: NA
cdr3_nt: TGTGCCAGCAGCCAGACTCCCTTGTTTGAAAACATTCAGTACTTC
cdr3_aa: CASSQTPLFENIQYF

j_call: TRBJ1-5
clone_size: many
v_call: TRBV20-1
d_call: NA
cdr3_nt: TGCAGTGCTAGAGAAGGAGCGGGTCAGCCCCAGCATTTT
cdr3_aa: CSAREGAGQPQHF

j_call: TRBJ1-4
clone_size: NA
v_call: TRBV7-8
d_call: NA
cdr3_nt: TGTGCCAGCAGCTTCCTGGCGGGGGGCGATGAAAAACTGTTTTTT
cdr3_aa: CASSFLAGGDEKLFF

j_call: TRBJ1-2
clone_size: many
v_call: TRBV27
d_call: NA
cdr3_nt: TGTGCCAGCAGTTTAGGGGCGACGGGGGGAATAGATGGCTACACCTTC
cdr3_aa: CASSLGATGGIDGYTF

j_call: TRBJ1-2
clone_size: many
v_call: TRBV27
d_call: NA
cdr3_nt: TGTGCCAGCAGTGAACGACCCTATGGCTACACCTTC
cdr3_aa: CASSERPYGYTF

j_call: TRBJ2-5
clone_size: many
v_call: TRBV9
d_call: NA
cdr3_nt: TGTGCCAGCAGCGTAGGCGTAGCGAGGGAGACCCAGTACTTC
cdr3_aa: CASSVGVARETQYF

j_call: TRBJ2-6
clone_size: NA
v_call: TRBV6-2/TRBV6-3
d_call: NA
cdr3_nt: TGTGCCAGCAGTTACTCGATGTCGGGGGCCAACGTCCTGACTTTC
cdr3_aa: CASSYSMSGANVLTF

j_call: TRBJ1-1
clone_size: NA
v_call: TRBV7-9
d_call: NA
cdr3_nt: TGTGCCAGCAGCTTAGGAGGGGGGGTGACTGAAGCTTTCTTT
cdr3_aa: CASSLGGGVTEAFF

j_call: TRBJ2-3
clone_size: many
v_call: TRBV6-2/TRBV6-3
d_call: TRBD2
cdr3_nt: TGTGCCAGCAGCCGAATACTAGCGGGGCACACAGATACGCAGTATTTT
cdr3_aa: CASSRILAGHTDTQYF

j_call: TRBJ2-7
clone_size: many
v_call: TRBV18
d_call: TRBD1
cdr3_nt: TGTGCCAGCTCACTCGGACAGGGGGCACACGAGCAGTACTTC
cdr3_aa: CASSLGQGAHEQYF

j_call: TRBJ2-1
clone_size: many
v_call: TRBV5-1
d_call: TRBD2
cdr3_nt: TGCGCCAGCAGCTTGGAGGGTAGCGGGAGCAATGAGCAGTTCTTC
cdr3_aa: CASSLEGSGSNEQFF

j_call: TRBJ2-5
clone_size: many
v_call: TRBV7-8
d_call: NA
cdr3_nt: TGTGCCAGCAGCTCCCCCAGCCTCCCGGGAAGTAGGGAGACCCAGTACTTC
cdr3_aa: CASSSPSLPGSRETQYF

j_call: TRBJ1-4
clone_size: many
v_call: TRBV7-9
d_call: TRBD1
cdr3_nt: TGTGCCAGCAGCACCGGGACAGCAACTAATGAAAAACTGTTTTTT
cdr3_aa: CASSTGTATNEKLFF

j_call: TRBJ1-1
clone_size: many
v_call: TRBV6-2/TRBV6-3
d_call: NA
cdr3_nt: TGTGCCAGCAGTGAACAGGAGGCTGAAGCTTTCTTT
cdr3_aa: CASSEQEAEAFF

j_call: TRBJ1-2
clone_size: few
v_call: TRBV6-4
d_call: NA
cdr3_nt: TGTGCCAGCAGCCCGGGGGAATCTAACTATGGCTACACCTTC
cdr3_aa: CASSPGESNYGYTF

j_call: TRBJ2-7
clone_size: many
v_call: TRBV11-2
d_call: NA
cdr3_nt: TGTGCCAGCAGCAACAGGGCCCAACGGGGTTACGAGCAGTACTTC
cdr3_aa: CASSNRAQRGYEQYF

j_call: TRBJ2-7
clone_size: NA
v_call: TRBV19
d_call: NA
cdr3_nt: TGTGCCAGTAGTATGGGGCAGAACTACGAGCAGTACTTC
cdr3_aa: CASSMGQNYEQYF

j_call: TRBJ2-3
clone_size: many
v_call: TRBV11-2
d_call: NA
cdr3_nt: TGTGCCAGCAGCATAGTGTGGTCCCCAGATACGCAGTATTTT
cdr3_aa: CASSIVWSPDTQYF

j_call: TRBJ1-5
clone_size: many
v_call: TRBV9
d_call: NA
cdr3_nt: TGTGCCCCTGATCCGGACCCCTGCAATCAGCCCCAGCATTTT
cdr3_aa: CAPDPDPCNQPQHF

j_call: TRBJ1-1
clone_size: many
v_call: TRBV15
d_call: NA
cdr3_nt: TGTGCCACCAGTCCTACCGCGGCGGGCACTGAAGCTTTCTTT
cdr3_aa: CATSPTAAGTEAFF

j_call: TRBJ2-1
clone_size: few
v_call: TRBV20-1
d_call: NA
cdr3_nt: TGCAGTGCTGCACCGCCGGGGGACGATGAGCAGTTCTTC
cdr3_aa: CSAAPPGDDEQFF

j_call: TRBJ2-1
clone_size: many
v_call: TRBV18
d_call: NA
cdr3_nt: TGTGCCAGCTCACCATCCCAGGGGAGCTCCTACAATGAGCAGTTCTTC
cdr3_aa: CASSPSQGSSYNEQFF

j_call: TRBJ2-7
clone_size: NA
v_call: TRBV11-2
d_call: NA
cdr3_nt: TGTGCCAGCAGCTTAGATCCCAGGGTCCTTTACGAGCAGTACTTC
cdr3_aa: CASSLDPRVLYEQYF

j_call: TRBJ2-7
clone_size: few
v_call: TRBV30
d_call: NA
cdr3_nt: TGTGCCTGGGCCCGGGACTCCCGCTCCTACGAGCAGTACTTC
cdr3_aa: CAWARDSRSYEQYF

j_call: TRBJ1-2
clone_size: many
v_call: TRBV18
d_call: TRBD1
cdr3_nt: TGTGCCAGCTCACCTACTACTCGACAGGGGGCCGGTGGCTACACCTTC
cdr3_aa: CASSPTTRQGAGGYTF

j_call: TRBJ2-1
clone_size: once
v_call: TRBV5-1
d_call: TRBD2
cdr3_nt: TGCGCCAGCGCCGGGACTAGCGGCTACAATGAGCAGTTCTTC
cdr3_aa: CASAGTSGYNEQFF

j_call: TRBJ2-6
clone_size: many
v_call: TRBV7-2
d_call: TRBD2
cdr3_nt: TGTGCCAGCAATCGGGTGGGGGGGTCCTCTGGGGCCAACGTCCTGACTTTC
cdr3_aa: CASNRVGGSSGANVLTF

j_call: TRBJ1-3
clone_size: NA
v_call: TRBV10-3
d_call: NA
cdr3_nt: TGTGCCATCAGTACATCTGGAAACACCATATATTTT
cdr3_aa: CAISTSGNTIYF

j_call: TRBJ2-1
clone_size: NA
v_call: TRBV28
d_call: NA
cdr3_nt: TGTGCCAGCGGGAGAACCAACTACAATGAGCAGTTCTTC
cdr3_aa: CASGRTNYNEQFF

j_call: TRBJ1-4
clone_size: many
v_call: TRBV7-8
d_call: NA
cdr3_nt: TGTGCCAGCAGCATCTACGGGGTAGCTAATGAAAAACTGTTTTTT
cdr3_aa: CASSIYGVANEKLFF

j_call: TRBJ1-1
clone_size: once
v_call: TRBV14
d_call: TRBD1
cdr3_nt: TGTGCCAGCAGCCCCCGGACAGGGGCAGGTACTGAAGCTTTCTTT
cdr3_aa: CASSPRTGAGTEAFF

j_call: TRBJ1-2
clone_size: many
v_call: TRBV11-2
d_call: NA
cdr3_nt: TGTGCCAGCAGCTTATACCGAGGCGGCTACACCTTC
cdr3_aa: CASSLYRGGYTF

j_call: TRBJ2-5
clone_size: many
v_call: TRBV11-2
d_call: NA
cdr3_nt: TGTGCCAGCAGCTTATTGACCGGGCAAGAGACCCAGTACTTC
cdr3_aa: CASSLLTGQETQYF

j_call: TRBJ1-1
clone_size: many
v_call: TRBV18
d_call: TRBD1
cdr3_nt: TGTGCCAGCTCACCGACAGGGGATTTCTTTCTTGAAGCTTTCTTT
cdr3_aa: CASSPTGDFFLEAFF

j_call: TRBJ2-5
clone_size: many
v_call: TRBV19
d_call: NA
cdr3_nt: TGTGCCAGTAGTGGGGCGGAACAAGAGACCCAGTACTTC
cdr3_aa: CASSGAEQETQYF

j_call: TRBJ2-7
clone_size: many
v_call: TRBV20-1
d_call: TRBD2
cdr3_nt: TGCAGTGCTAGAATCCCCCAGCGGGAGGTCGAGCAGTACTTC
cdr3_aa: CSARIPQREVEQYF